The clone carrying this TCR beta chain occurred a few times. The target antigen is unknown. Individual TCR cDNA molecules each bore their own unique molecular identifier. TCRdb called the 5' RACE reads again in MiXCR, with one record for every CDR3 protein. The sample has about 120,000 distinct CDR3 sequences; more than 9% are singletons. This sample was taken from a study of spatial heterogeneity in lung cancer. Across the whole study: The donors comprised some 78 untreated early-stage non-small cell lung cancer patients. Sequencing of follow-up PBMC samples took place when they were available, at a median of roughly 25 months after resection. Study-wide findings and caveats: The appearance of ubiquitous expanded tumor TCRs in blood was greater at resection than follow-up.

Sample time point: blood at routine non-recurrence follow-up after resection. Unsorted whole RNA from tumor, nontumor lung or frozen PBMC underwent sequencing. This TCR derives from a male donor with early-stage non-small cell lung cancer. Sequences were derived from PBMCs, sampled at follow-up.

CDR3 nucleotides: TGCGCCAGCAGCCAAGATCTCAGGCAGCGCACAGATACGCAGTATTTT. This translates into CASSQDLRQRTDTQYF. The chain uses TRBV4-1 and TRBJ2-3; D unresolved. The CDR3 sequence is 16 residues long. V lost 0 bases, J lost 1 base, and 11 bases lay in between. The germline V gene has CDR1 MGHRA and CDR2 YSYEKL.